This TCR beta chain was recovered during a study of blood T cell repertoires in COVID-19. Overall study: Specimens from acute and convalescent COVID-19 originated in the United States, Italy and Spain. From T cells, B-cell-depleted T cells, or PBMCs came the material, which was cDNA or gDNA.

In the original workflow: Researchers report that nucleated cell counts were estimated from reference gene primer amplification. Using immunoSEQ multiplex PCR, the repertoire was profiled, and TCRdb retains in-frame clones only, with some absent. V and J calls and clone size are given by that table; D and trimming were obtained from the DNA. This table holds roughly 300,000 clones, about 81% found once. The CDR3 length is 17 residues. Germline trimming cut 3 bases from V and 0 bases from J; bases unmatched to any gene: 7. CDR1 SGHRS and CDR2 YFSETQ come from the germline V gene. Enrolled during active infection, Seattle patients were then followed longitudinally.

The chain joins TRBV5-1 to TRBJ2-3, with TRBD2 matching 10 bases. Sequences were obtained from peripheral blood. The TCR was taken from a human donor with COVID-19, enrolled during active disease. The donor label of this sample is uncertain. The CDR3 protein is CASSWGRTSGSTDTQYF. The CDR3 DNA reads TGCGCCAGCAGCTGGGGGCGGACTAGCGGTAGCACAGATACGCAGTATTTT.